What follows are 30 T cell receptor beta chains derived from one specimen sequenced in a study of control samples from healthy donors and cancer patients. The method was immunoSEQ multiplex PCR; TCRdb's version includes in-frame clones alone and lacks a portion of them. The sample includes approximately 89,000 clones, more than 75% of them seen just once. Specimen: blood. All receptors derive from a woman aged 40-49 years in good health.

The rearrangement uses TRBV7-2 and TRBJ2-1; TRBD2 agrees at 16 bases. The CDR3 loop spans 15 amino acids. Germline lookup yields CDR1 SGHTA and CDR2 FQGNSA. V dropped 5 bases and J dropped 9; count of bases not matched to a gene: 4. CDR3: CASSPGLAGGSEQFF. CDR3 DNA sequence: TGTGCCAGCAGCCCGGGACTAGCGGGGGGGAGTGAGCAGTTCTTC.

J is TRBJ2-3 and V is TRBV7-2; D is unresolved. Germline V gene data show CDR1 as SGHTA and CDR2 as FQGNSA. This CDR3 spans 13 amino acids. The ends were cut back, 1 base at V and 4 bases at J, with 6 bases in the middle. CDR3 DNA sequence: TGTGCCAGCAGCTTAGTGTTTTCAGATACGCAGTATTTT. The encoded protein is CASSLVFSDTQYF.

This chain uses TRBV6-5 with TRBJ2-1, with D possibly matching TRBD2 (6 bases). This CDR3 has 16 residues. V was clipped by 2 bases and J by 0 bases, with 11 bases between them. The V gene's germline CDR1 is MNHEY and CDR2 SVGAGI. This CDR3 is CASSYGEEVSYNEQFF. CDR3 bases: TGTGCCAGCAGTTACGGGGAGGAAGTCTCCTACAATGAGCAGTTCTTC.

The gene calls are TRBV5-4 and TRBJ1-1, with D tentatively TRBD1 (5 bases). V gave up 3 bases and J gave up 4 bases, with 10 bases separating them. This CDR3 is built from 13 residues. Per the germline V gene, CDR1 is SGHNT and CDR2 is YYREEE (reference sequence). The CDR3: CASSWGQGTEAFF. The CDR3 DNA sequence: TGTGCCAGCAGCTGGGGCCAAGGCACTGAAGCTTTCTTT.

The chain has TRBV5-6 and TRBJ2-3, with D tentatively TRBD1 (6 bases). This CDR3 region has 15 residues. Germline CDR1 is SGHDT and CDR2 is YYEEEE. Deletions cut 4 bases from V and 0 bases from J, with 12 bases between. The CDR3 DNA reads TGTGCCAGCAGCCCACAGGGCCCTAGCACAGATACGCAGTATTTT. Protein product: CASSPQGPSTDTQYF.

The J gene is TRBJ1-2, the V gene TRBV20-1; D ambiguous. Trimming left V 4 bases short and J 1 base short, with 4 bases between. This CDR3 spans 11 amino acids. CDR1 and CDR2 from the germline V gene are DFQATT and SNEGSKA (reference sequence). In DNA form, the CDR3 reads TGCAGTGCTACCCTTAACTATGGCTACACCTTC. This translates into CSATLNYGYTF.

The chain has TRBV7-2 and TRBJ2-5; TRBD2 agrees at 7 bases. V trimming: 3 bases; J trimming: 0 bases; junction bases outside the gene matches: 13. Looked up from germline, CDR1 is SGHTA and CDR2 is FQGNSA. The CDR3 is made up of 18 amino acids. For the CDR3, the DNA is TGTGCCAGCAGCTTCAAAGGACTAGTAGGTCTGTACCAAGAGACCCAGTACTTC. The encoded protein is CASSFKGLVGLYQETQYF. The whole variable domain, remainder taken from reference TRBV7-2 and TRBJ2-5, is GAGVSQSPSNKVTEKGKDVELRCDPISGHTALYWYRQSLGQGLEFLIYFQGNSAPDKSGLPSDRFSAERTGGSVSTLTIQRTQQEDSAVYLCASSFKGLVGLYQETQYFGPGTRLLVL.

V gene TRBV10-3 combines with J gene TRBJ1-2, with 8 bases that match TRBD1. The CDR3 runs to 15 residues. Germline V gene data show CDR1 as ENHRY and CDR2 as SYGVKD. V was clipped by 3 bases and J by 7 bases; unmatched bases: 10. The CDR3, as DNA: TGTGCCATCAGTGACCTTGACAGGGGTTATGGTGGCTACACCTTC. This codes for CAISDLDRGYGGYTF.

The V and J genes are TRBV7-9 and TRBJ1-3; 8 positions agree with TRBD1. This CDR3 comprises 15 residues. The J segment lost 3 bases and the V segment lost 3 bases, leaving 4 bases of the junction unmatched. Germline CDR1 and CDR2: SEHNR and FQNEAQ (reference sequence). The DNA for the CDR3 is TGTGCCAGCAGCTTCACAGGACAGGGTGGAAACACCATATATTTT. It translates to CASSFTGQGGNTIYF.

V and J are TRBV19 and TRBJ2-3; 8 bases map to TRBD1. The germline V gene has CDR1 LNHDA and CDR2 SQIVND (reference sequence). CDR3 length: 16 amino acids. V shed 10 bases, J shed 1 base, and the junction held 13 bases outside the gene matches. CDR3 in amino acids: CATTLPDRAGTDTQYF. CDR3 in DNA: TGTGCCACCACGCTCCCGGACAGGGCCGGCACAGATACGCAGTATTTT.

The chain has TRBV10-3 and TRBJ1-1, with D unresolved. V was trimmed by 11 bases and J by 3 bases, leaving 10 bases between them. CDR3 length equals 11 residues. CDR1 is ENHRY, CDR2 SYGVKD, per germline. CDR3 DNA: TGTGCCCCTTATGGGGACACTGAAGCTTTCTTT. Translation: CAPYGDTEAFF.

This rearrangement joins TRBV7-2 to TRBJ1-5; D unresolved. Trimming pared 2 bases from V and 3 bases from J, leaving 8 bases between. From germline, CDR1 is SGHTA and CDR2 FQGNSA. This CDR3 comprises 14 residues. CDR3 sequence (DNA): TGTGCCAGCAGCTTAAGCGGGTACAATCAGCCCCAGCATTTT. Its translation is CASSLSGYNQPQHF. Using reference TRBV7-2 and TRBJ1-5 for the parts outside the CDR3, the full variable domain is GAGVSQSPSNKVTEKGKDVELRCDPISGHTALYWYRQSLGQGLEFLIYFQGNSAPDKSGLPSDRFSAERTGGSVSTLTIQRTQQEDSAVYLCASSLSGYNQPQHFGDGTRLSIL.

V and J are TRBV5-8 and TRBJ1-1; possible D gene TRBD1, 5 bases. The CDR3 loop spans 16 amino acids. V lost 4 bases and J lost 0, with 16 bases in between. Germline CDR1 and CDR2: SGHTS and YDEGEE. The CDR3: CASSKTTGILNTEAFF. DNA for the CDR3: TGTGCCAGCAGCAAAACCACAGGAATTCTGAACACTGAAGCTTTCTTT.

CDR3 DNA: TGTGCCAGCAGCCAAGCTAGCGGGGCCGGCTGGGATACGCAGTATTTT. This sequence encodes CASSQASGAGWDTQYF. This chain connects TRBV3-1 (or the pseudogene TRBV3-2) to TRBJ2-3, with 9 bases identical to TRBD2. The J segment lost 6 bases and the V segment lost 1 base, leaving 8 bases of the junction unmatched. The CDR3 is 16 residues long. In germline, CDR1 is LGHDT, CDR2 YNNKEL (reference sequence).

The chain uses TRBV9 and TRBJ2-3; 9 bases fit TRBD1. CDR3 length: 16 amino acids. The junction had 5 bases not matched to a gene; V was cut back by 3 bases and J by 0 bases. Germline V lookup: CDR1 SGDLS, CDR2 YYNGEE. As DNA, the CDR3 is TGTGCCAGCAGCGACGGGACAGGGACCAGCACAGATACGCAGTATTTT. This translates into CASSDGTGTSTDTQYF.

The J gene is TRBJ1-2, the V gene TRBV7-9, with D tentatively TRBD1 (5 bases). V was clipped by 5 bases and J by 4 bases, with 11 bases between them. This CDR3 region has 13 residues. CDR1 is SEHNR and CDR2 is FQNEAQ in the germline V gene (reference sequence). CDR3 protein: CASSRKGVYGYTF. The CDR3 DNA follows: TGTGCCAGCAGCCGGAAAGGGGTCTATGGCTACACCTTC.

J is TRBJ2-2 and V is TRBV18; no reliable D call. Germline loops: CDR1 KGHSH, CDR2 LQKENI. This CDR3 is 14 amino acids long. V was cut by 3 bases and J by 1 base, with 6 bases left in between. DNA of the CDR3: TGTGCCAGCTCACCGCAACAGAACACCGGGGAGCTGTTTTTT. Protein: CASSPQQNTGELFF.

The genes are TRBV11-1 and TRBJ1-4; D possibly corresponds to TRBD1 (5 bases). The CDR3 consists of 13 residues. Germline V gene data show CDR1 as SGHAT and CDR2 as FQDESV (reference sequence). V shed 4 bases and J shed 5 bases, with 8 bases lying between them. The CDR3 bases are TGTGCCAGCAGCTCTAACAGGAATGAAAAACTGTTTTTT. Translating it yields CASSSNRNEKLFF.

The chain has TRBV21-1 and TRBJ1-2; the DNA was not compared with TRBD1, the D call given in the table. TRBV21-1 is a recognized pseudogene. The length of the CDR3 is 15 residues. CDR3 nucleotides: TGTGCCAGCAGCAAACAGGGGGCAATATGGTATGGCTACACCTTC. Amino acids: CASSKQGAIWYGYTF.

The chain links TRBV7-8 to TRBJ2-7; D is unresolved. Trimming stripped 1 base from V and 2 bases from J, with 12 bases between. The germline gives CDR1 SGHVS, CDR2 FQNEAQ. There are 15 residues in the CDR3. The CDR3 coding sequence is TGTGCCAGCAGCTTAGTACAACTATCAACCTACGAGCAGTACTTC. Its translation is CASSLVQLSTYEQYF.

The rearrangement uses TRBV6-2 or TRBV6-3 and TRBJ2-3, with 10 bases lining up with TRBD1. Germline V gene lookup returns CDR1 MNHEY and CDR2 SVGEGT. The CDR3 runs 17 residues. J gave up 5 bases and V 6 bases, and 14 bases lay outside the gene matches. CDR3 bases: TGTGCCAGCAGCAACGGCCCTGACCGGGACAGGGGAGATACGCAGTATTTT. Protein product: CASSNGPDRDRGDTQYF.

The chain has TRBV28 and TRBJ1-1, with 7 bases that match TRBD1. CDR3 length: 14 amino acids. CDR1 MDHEN and CDR2 SYDVKM come from the germline V gene. With 2 bases clipped from V and 4 bases from J, the junction kept 4 bases outside the gene matches. CDR3 in DNA: TGTGCCAGCAGTTTAGGGGGACAGAGCACTGAAGCTTTCTTT. Translation: CASSLGGQSTEAFF. Filled out from reference TRBV28 and TRBJ1-1, the complete variable domain reads DVKVTQSSRYLVKRTGEKVFLECVQDMDHENMFWYRQDPGLGLRLIYFSYDVKMKEKGDIPEGYSVSREKKERFSLILESASTNQTSMYLCASSLGGQSTEAFFGQGTRLTVV.

This chain connects TRBV4-2 to TRBJ2-1; weak D call: TRBD1 (5 bases). The germline V gene encodes CDR1 LGHNA and CDR2 YNFKEQ. CDR3 length: 16 amino acids. Trimming shortened V by 0 bases and J by 3 bases, and 12 bases separated the two germline ends. The CDR3 loop reads CASSQEEGAFYNEQFF. The CDR3 DNA reads TGTGCCAGCAGCCAAGAGGAAGGGGCCTTCTACAATGAGCAGTTCTTC.

V is TRBV5-5 and J is TRBJ2-7; D call uncertain. With 5 bases removed from V and 1 base from J, the gap between germline ends came to 16 bases. CDR1 SGHKS and CDR2 YYEKEE come from the germline V gene (reference sequence). This CDR3 is 15 amino acids long. The CDR3 sequence: CASRSSPVESYEQYF. The DNA of the CDR3 is TGTGCCAGCAGATCATCGCCAGTAGAATCCTACGAGCAGTACTTC.

CDR3 amino acids: CASSIDRSEEQYF. DNA for the CDR3: TGTGCCAGTAGTATCGACAGGAGTGAAGAGCAGTACTTC. The chain combines TRBV19 with TRBJ2-7; possible D gene TRBD1, 6 bases. The germline V gene has CDR1 LNHDA and CDR2 SQIVND (reference sequence). This CDR3 region has 13 residues. V was clipped by 3 bases and J by 7 bases, with 13 bases between them.

This chain links TRBV6-5 with TRBJ2-3, with D possibly TRBD2 on 5 matching bases. Looked up from germline, CDR1 is MNHEY and CDR2 is SVGAGI. The CDR3 consists of 14 residues. Trimming left V 2 bases short and J 6 bases short, with 12 bases between. CDR3 sequence: CASSYGGPSDTQYF. The DNA of the CDR3 is TGTGCCAGCAGTTACGGCGGGCCGAGCGATACGCAGTATTTT.

CDR3 region: CSVDPYGGQGSEGNEQFF. The CDR3 region has the DNA TGCAGCGTCGATCCATATGGAGGACAGGGGTCCGAAGGCAATGAGCAGTTCTTC. This sequence joins TRBV29-1 and TRBJ2-1; 9 nucleotides line up with TRBD1. CDR3 length equals 18 residues. Trimming removed 6 bases from V and 6 bases from J; junction bases left unmatched: 21. Germline V gene lookup returns CDR1 SQVTM and CDR2 ANQGSEA.

This clone was seen just once. The rearrangement links TRBV19 to TRBJ1-2, with D unclear. Germline values: CDR1 LNHDA, CDR2 SQIVND (reference sequence). The V and J ends lost 6 bases and 5 bases respectively, with 22 bases between them. The CDR3 consists of 16 residues. The CDR3 nucleotides read TGTGCCAGTAGACGGCGGAGCCAGACCCTTTTTTATGGCTACACCTTC. Encoded protein: CASRRRSQTLFYGYTF.

The chain is built from TRBV6-2 or TRBV6-3 and TRBJ2-6; no clear D gene. The CDR3 contains 16 residues. With 6 bases removed from V and 0 bases from J, the gap between germline ends came to 12 bases. The germline V gene encodes CDR1 MNHEY and CDR2 SVGEGT. The CDR3 loop reads CASSSPESSGANVLTF. The DNA for the CDR3 is TGTGCCAGCAGCTCGCCGGAAAGCTCTGGGGCCAACGTCCTGACTTTC.

The chain couples TRBV9 to TRBJ2-2; TRBD2 agrees at 8 bases. Looked up from germline, CDR1 is SGDLS and CDR2 is YYNGEE. V shed 1 base, J shed 5 bases, and the junction held 1 base outside the gene matches. CDR3 size: 14 residues. In DNA, the CDR3 is TGTGCCAGCAGCGTATTAGCGGGGACCGGGGAGCTGTTTTTT. Protein: CASSVLAGTGELFF.